These T cell receptor beta chains were read from a single sample in a study of beta chain features in type 1 diabetes. Using immunoSEQ multiplex PCR, the repertoire was profiled, and TCRdb retains in-frame clones only, with some absent. The sample lists about 650,000 clones, around an eighth occurring once. Sequencing input: naive CD4+ T cells from blood. These TCRs come from a young man with type 1 diabetes. The CDR3 runs from the conserved cysteine through the conserved F or W. Each record gives: CDR3 length, D gene, J gene, clone size, V gene, CDR3 protein, CDR3 DNA. The D gene is left open where the match is weak. Clone size is shown for a subset of rows, as once, few, many or a class of expanded clone.

length: 13; D: TRBD1; J: TRBJ2-7; size: few; V: TRBV10-1; CDR3: CASSEDREYEQYF; DNA: TGCGCCAGCAGTGAGGACAGGGAATACGAGCAGTACTTC
length: 14; D: NA; J: TRBJ2-7; size: few; V: TRBV7-2; CDR3: CASSLLGLSYEQYF; DNA: TGTGCCAGCAGCTTATTAGGCCTATCCTACGAGCAGTACTTC
length: 16; D: NA; J: TRBJ2-7; size: NA; V: TRBV16; CDR3: CASSQSRRRSSYEQYF; DNA: TGTGCCAGCAGCCAATCAAGACGCAGGAGCTCCTACGAGCAGTACTTC
length: 15; D: NA; J: TRBJ2-1; size: few; V: TRBV7-9; CDR3: CASSLVGGDYNEQFF; DNA: TGTGCCAGCAGCTTAGTCGGCGGAGATTACAATGAGCAGTTCTTC
length: 13; D: NA; J: TRBJ1-2; size: few; V: TRBV6-6; CDR3: CASTFESTYGYTF; DNA: TGTGCCAGCACTTTTGAGAGTACCTATGGCTACACCTTC
length: 13; D: NA; J: TRBJ2-3; size: NA; V: TRBV6-1; CDR3: CASTQTGTDTQYF; DNA: TGTGCCAGCACCCAGACAGGAACAGATACGCAGTATTTT
length: 14; D: NA; J: TRBJ1-2; size: NA; V: TRBV6-5; CDR3: CASSYKDRSYGYTF; DNA: TGTGCCAGCAGTTATAAGGATAGAAGCTATGGCTACACCTTC
length: 14; D: NA; J: TRBJ2-1; size: NA; V: TRBV7-3; CDR3: CASSPNHGGNEQFF; DNA: TGTGCCAGCAGCCCGAATCACGGGGGCAATGAGCAGTTCTTC
length: 15; D: NA; J: TRBJ2-7; size: few; V: TRBV7-2; CDR3: CASSWDRSLSYEQYF; DNA: TGTGCCAGCAGCTGGGACCGAAGTCTCTCCTACGAGCAGTACTTC
length: 14; D: NA; J: TRBJ1-1; size: few; V: TRBV18; CDR3: CASSPSRTYREAFF; DNA: TGTGCCAGCTCACCCTCACGGACCTATCGTGAAGCTTTCTTT
length: 15; D: TRBD1; J: TRBJ1-2; size: few; V: TRBV6-6; CDR3: CASRRRDREDYGYTF; DNA: TGTGCCAGCAGGCGCCGGGACAGAGAAGACTATGGCTACACCTTC
length: 15; D: TRBD1; J: TRBJ1-5; size: NA; V: TRBV9; CDR3: CASSVGVQGNQPQHF; DNA: TGTGCCAGCAGCGTAGGAGTACAGGGGAATCAGCCCCAGCATTTT
length: 16; D: NA; J: TRBJ2-7; size: NA; V: TRBV25-1; CDR3: CASTPGGAGSSYEQYF; DNA: TGTGCCAGCACCCCCGGCGGGGCAGGGAGCTCCTACGAGCAGTACTTC
length: 14; D: NA; J: TRBJ1-2; size: few; V: TRBV9; CDR3: CASSPARANYGYTF; DNA: TGTGCCAGCAGCCCTGCGAGGGCCAACTATGGCTACACCTTC
length: 13; D: NA; J: TRBJ1-3; size: NA; V: TRBV29-1; CDR3: CSVVLHSGNTIYF; DNA: TGCAGCGTTGTACTGCACTCTGGAAACACCATATATTTT
length: 13; D: NA; J: TRBJ2-1; size: NA; V: TRBV7-2; CDR3: CASSLVTYNEQFF; DNA: TGTGCCAGCAGCTTAGTAACCTACAATGAGCAGTTCTTC
length: 13; D: NA; J: TRBJ1-1; size: few; V: TRBV19; CDR3: CASSTGMNTEAFF; DNA: TGTGCCAGTAGTACAGGGATGAACACTGAAGCTTTCTTT
length: 15; D: TRBD2; J: TRBJ2-1; size: NA; V: TRBV5-1; CDR3: CASSPGGEIYNEQFF; DNA: TGCGCCAGCAGCCCGGGAGGGGAGATCTACAATGAGCAGTTCTTC
length: 15; D: TRBD1; J: TRBJ1-3; size: NA; V: TRBV6-6; CDR3: CASSRDRGLGNTIYF; DNA: TGTGCCAGCAGCCGCGACAGGGGGCTTGGAAACACCATATATTTT
length: 16; D: TRBD1; J: TRBJ2-7; size: NA; V: TRBV18; CDR3: CASSGRTGLASYEQYF; DNA: TGTGCCAGCTCCGGTAGGACAGGATTGGCATCCTACGAGCAGTACTTC
length: 13; D: NA; J: TRBJ1-1; size: few; V: TRBV5-1; CDR3: CASSLGSNTEAFF; DNA: TGCGCCAGCAGCTTGGGCTCGAACACTGAAGCTTTCTTT
length: 14; D: TRBD1; J: TRBJ2-1; size: few; V: TRBV29-1; CDR3: CSVLGTGGYNEQFF; DNA: TGCAGCGTCCTGGGGACAGGGGGGTACAATGAGCAGTTCTTC
length: 15; D: TRBD1; J: TRBJ1-4; size: few; V: TRBV7-2; CDR3: CASSFPGQENRKLFF; DNA: TGTGCCAGCAGCTTCCCGGGACAGGAGAACCGAAAACTGTTTTTT
length: 15; D: NA; J: TRBJ2-1; size: NA; V: TRBV4-3; CDR3: CASSRGLSSYNEQFF; DNA: TGCGCCAGCAGCCGGGGGCTCTCGTCCTACAATGAGCAGTTCTTC
length: 15; D: NA; J: TRBJ1-6; size: NA; V: TRBV4-1; CDR3: CASSDVQDFDSPLHF; DNA: TGCGCCAGCAGCGACGTCCAGGATTTCGATTCACCCCTCCACTTT
length: 13; D: NA; J: TRBJ1-1; size: NA; V: TRBV11-1; CDR3: CASSLMRITEAFF; DNA: TGTGCCAGCAGCTTAATGAGGATCACTGAAGCTTTCTTT
length: 15; D: NA; J: TRBJ1-4; size: NA; V: TRBV15; CDR3: CATSRIRANNEKLFF; DNA: TGTGCCACCAGCAGGATTAGGGCTAATAATGAAAAACTGTTTTTT
length: 16; D: TRBD2; J: TRBJ2-1; size: NA; V: TRBV6-1; CDR3: CASSERTSGADNEQFF; DNA: TGTGCCAGCAGTGAACGGACTAGCGGGGCCGACAATGAGCAGTTCTTC
length: 14; D: NA; J: TRBJ2-5; size: few; V: TRBV7-2; CDR3: CASSLEKVRETQYF; DNA: TGTGCCAGCAGCTTAGAGAAGGTCAGGGAGACCCAGTACTTC
length: 15; D: NA; J: TRBJ2-3; size: few; V: TRBV5-1; CDR3: CASSPRSEGTDTQYF; DNA: TGCGCCAGCAGCCCCCGATCAGAGGGTACAGATACGCAGTATTTT